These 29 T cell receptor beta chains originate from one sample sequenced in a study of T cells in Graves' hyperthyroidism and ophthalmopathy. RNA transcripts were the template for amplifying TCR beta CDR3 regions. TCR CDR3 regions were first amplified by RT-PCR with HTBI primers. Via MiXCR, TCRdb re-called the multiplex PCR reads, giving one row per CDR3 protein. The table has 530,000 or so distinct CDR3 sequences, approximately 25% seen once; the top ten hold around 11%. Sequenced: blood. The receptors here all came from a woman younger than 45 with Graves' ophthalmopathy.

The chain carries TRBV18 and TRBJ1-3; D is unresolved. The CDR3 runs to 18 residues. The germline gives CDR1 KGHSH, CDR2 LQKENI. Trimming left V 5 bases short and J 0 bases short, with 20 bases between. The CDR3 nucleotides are TGTGCCAGCTCATCACTCGCAACTGATCCACTCTCTGGAAACACCATATATTTT. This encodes CASSSLATDPLSGNTIYF.

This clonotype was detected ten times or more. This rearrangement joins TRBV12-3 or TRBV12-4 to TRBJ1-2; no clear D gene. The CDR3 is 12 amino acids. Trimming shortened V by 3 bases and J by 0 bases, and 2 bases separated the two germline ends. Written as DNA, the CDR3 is TGTGCCAGCAGTTTTACTAACTATGGCTACACCTTC. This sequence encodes CASSFTNYGYTF.

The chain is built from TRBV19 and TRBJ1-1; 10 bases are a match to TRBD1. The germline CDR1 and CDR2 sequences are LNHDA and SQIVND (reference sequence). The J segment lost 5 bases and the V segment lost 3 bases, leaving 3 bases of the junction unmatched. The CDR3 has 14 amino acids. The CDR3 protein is CASSIDRGRTEAFF. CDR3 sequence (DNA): TGTGCCAGTAGTATTGACAGGGGGCGTACTGAAGCTTTCTTT.

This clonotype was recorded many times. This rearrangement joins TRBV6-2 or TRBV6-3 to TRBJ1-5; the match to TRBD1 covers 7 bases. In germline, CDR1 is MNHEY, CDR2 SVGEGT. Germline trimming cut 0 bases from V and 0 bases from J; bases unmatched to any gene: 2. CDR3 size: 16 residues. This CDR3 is CASSYSDRDSNQPQHF. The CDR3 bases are TGTGCCAGCAGTTACTCCGACAGGGATAGCAATCAGCCCCAGCATTTT.

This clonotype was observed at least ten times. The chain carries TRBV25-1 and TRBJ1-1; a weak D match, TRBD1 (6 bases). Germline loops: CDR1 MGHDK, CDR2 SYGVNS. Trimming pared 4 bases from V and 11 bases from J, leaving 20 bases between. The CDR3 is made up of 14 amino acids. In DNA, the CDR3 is TGTGCCAGCAGTGTTGGGGGCGTCACCGGTTTGGCTTTCTTT. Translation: CASSVGGVTGLAFF.

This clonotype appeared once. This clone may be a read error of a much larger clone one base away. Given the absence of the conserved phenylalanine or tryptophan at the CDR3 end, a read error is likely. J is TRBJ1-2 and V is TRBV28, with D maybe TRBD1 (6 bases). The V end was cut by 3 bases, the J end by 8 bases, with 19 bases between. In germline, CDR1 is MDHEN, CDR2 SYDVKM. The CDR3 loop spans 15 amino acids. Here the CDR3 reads CASSFRRGGMGGYTL. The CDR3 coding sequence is TGTGCCAGCAGTTTCCGTAGGGGGGGCATGGGCGGCTACACCTTG.

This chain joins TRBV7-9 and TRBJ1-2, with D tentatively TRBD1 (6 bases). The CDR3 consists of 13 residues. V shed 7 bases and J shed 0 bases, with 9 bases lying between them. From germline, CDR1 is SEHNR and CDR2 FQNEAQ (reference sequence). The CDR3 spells CASTDRTNYGYTF. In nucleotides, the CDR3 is TGTGCCAGCACAGACAGGACTAACTATGGCTACACCTTC.

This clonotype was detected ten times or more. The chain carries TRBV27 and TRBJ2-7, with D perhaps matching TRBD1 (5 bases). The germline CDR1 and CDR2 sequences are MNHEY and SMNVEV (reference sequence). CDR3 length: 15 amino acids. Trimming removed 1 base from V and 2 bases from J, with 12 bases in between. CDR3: CASSLFRTNTYEQYF. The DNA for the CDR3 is TGTGCCAGCAGTTTATTCCGGACAAATACCTACGAGCAGTACTTC.

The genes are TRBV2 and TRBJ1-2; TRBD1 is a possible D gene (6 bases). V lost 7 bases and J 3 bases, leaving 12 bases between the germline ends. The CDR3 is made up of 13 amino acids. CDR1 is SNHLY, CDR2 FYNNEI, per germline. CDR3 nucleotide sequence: TGTGCCAGCATCAGACGGACAGACTATGGCTACACCTTC. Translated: CASIRRTDYGYTF.

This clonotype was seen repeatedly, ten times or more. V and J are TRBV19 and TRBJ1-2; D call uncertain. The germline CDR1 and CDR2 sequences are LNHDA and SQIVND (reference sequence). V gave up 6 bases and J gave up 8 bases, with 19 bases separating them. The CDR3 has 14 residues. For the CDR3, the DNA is TGTGCCAGTAGCCTCGAGGTGGGCTCCGCAGGCTACACCTTC. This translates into CASSLEVGSAGYTF.

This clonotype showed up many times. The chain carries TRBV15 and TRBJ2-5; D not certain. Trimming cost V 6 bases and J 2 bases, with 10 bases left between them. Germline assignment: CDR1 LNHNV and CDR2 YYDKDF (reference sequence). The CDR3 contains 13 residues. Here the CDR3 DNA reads TGTGCCACCAGAGAAAGCTTACAAGAGACCCAGTACTTC. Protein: CATRESLQETQYF.

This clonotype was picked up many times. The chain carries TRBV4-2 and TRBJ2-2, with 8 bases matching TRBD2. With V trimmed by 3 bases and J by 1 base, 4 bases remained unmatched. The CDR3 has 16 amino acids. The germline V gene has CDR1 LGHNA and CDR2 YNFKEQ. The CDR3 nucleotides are TGTGCCAGCAGCCACCGAGCGGGGGTGAACACCGGGGAGCTGTTTTTT. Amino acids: CASSHRAGVNTGELFF.

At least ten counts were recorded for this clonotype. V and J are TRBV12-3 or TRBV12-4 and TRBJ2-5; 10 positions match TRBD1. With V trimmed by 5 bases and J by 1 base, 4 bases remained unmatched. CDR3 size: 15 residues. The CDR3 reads CASSPWTGGQETQYF. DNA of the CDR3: TGTGCCAGCAGTCCATGGACAGGGGGCCAAGAGACCCAGTACTTC.

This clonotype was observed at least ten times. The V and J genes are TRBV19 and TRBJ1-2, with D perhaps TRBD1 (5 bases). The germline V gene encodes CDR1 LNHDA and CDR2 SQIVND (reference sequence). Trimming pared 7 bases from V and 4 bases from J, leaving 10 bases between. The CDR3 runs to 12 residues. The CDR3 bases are TGTGCCAGTACAGGGATGGCCTATGGCTACACCTTC. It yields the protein CASTGMAYGYTF.

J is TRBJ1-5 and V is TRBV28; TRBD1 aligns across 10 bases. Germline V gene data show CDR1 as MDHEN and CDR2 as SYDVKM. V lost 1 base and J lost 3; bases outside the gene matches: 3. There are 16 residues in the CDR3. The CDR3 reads CASSLLRQGANQPQHF. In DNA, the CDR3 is TGTGCCAGCAGTTTATTGAGACAGGGGGCCAATCAGCCCCAGCATTTT.

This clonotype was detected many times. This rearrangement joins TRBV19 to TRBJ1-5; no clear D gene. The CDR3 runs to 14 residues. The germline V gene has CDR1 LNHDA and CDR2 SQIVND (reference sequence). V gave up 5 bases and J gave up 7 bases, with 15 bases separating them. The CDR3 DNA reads TGTGCCAGTAGTTATAGGGAGGCCTGGCAGCCCCAGCATTTT. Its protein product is CASSYREAWQPQHF.

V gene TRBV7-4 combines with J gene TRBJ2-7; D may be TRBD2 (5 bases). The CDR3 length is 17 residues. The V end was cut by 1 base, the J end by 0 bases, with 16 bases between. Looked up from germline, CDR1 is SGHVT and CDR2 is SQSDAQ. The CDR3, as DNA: TGTGCCAGCAGCTTAGGGAAGGACTTAACTTTCTCCTACGAGCAGTACTTC. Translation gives CASSLGKDLTFSYEQYF.

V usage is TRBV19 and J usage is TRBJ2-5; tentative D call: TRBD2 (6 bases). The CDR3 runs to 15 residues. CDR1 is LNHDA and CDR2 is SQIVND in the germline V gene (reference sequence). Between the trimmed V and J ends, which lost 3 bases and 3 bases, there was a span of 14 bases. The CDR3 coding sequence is TGTGCCAGTAGTATCGTCGGATCGGGGGAAGAGACCCAGTACTTC. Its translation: CASSIVGSGEETQYF.

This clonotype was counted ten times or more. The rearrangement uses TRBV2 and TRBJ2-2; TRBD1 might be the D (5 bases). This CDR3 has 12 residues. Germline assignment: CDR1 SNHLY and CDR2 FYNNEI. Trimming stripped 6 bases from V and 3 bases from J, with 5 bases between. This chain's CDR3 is CASRGDTGELFF. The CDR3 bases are TGTGCCAGCAGAGGGGACACCGGGGAGCTGTTTTTT.

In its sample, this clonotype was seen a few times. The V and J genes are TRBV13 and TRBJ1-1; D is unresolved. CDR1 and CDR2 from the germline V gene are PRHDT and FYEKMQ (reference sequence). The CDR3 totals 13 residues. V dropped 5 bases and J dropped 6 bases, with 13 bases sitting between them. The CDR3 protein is CASSNQEPPEAFF. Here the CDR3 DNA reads TGTGCCAGCAGCAACCAGGAGCCCCCTGAAGCTTTCTTT.

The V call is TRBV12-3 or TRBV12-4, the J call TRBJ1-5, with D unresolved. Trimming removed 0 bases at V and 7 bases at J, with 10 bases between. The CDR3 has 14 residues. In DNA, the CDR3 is TGTGCCAGCAGTTTAGCGACCGGGTTCCAGCCCCAGCATTTT. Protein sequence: CASSLATGFQPQHF.

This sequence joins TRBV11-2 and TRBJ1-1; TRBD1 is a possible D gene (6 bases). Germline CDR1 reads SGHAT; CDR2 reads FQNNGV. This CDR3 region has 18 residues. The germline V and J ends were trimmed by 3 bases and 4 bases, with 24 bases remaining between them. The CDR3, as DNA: TGTGCCAGCAGCTTCTTAAACGGGGGCTTCGGTCTGGGCACTGAAGCTTTCTTT. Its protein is CASSFLNGGFGLGTEAFF.

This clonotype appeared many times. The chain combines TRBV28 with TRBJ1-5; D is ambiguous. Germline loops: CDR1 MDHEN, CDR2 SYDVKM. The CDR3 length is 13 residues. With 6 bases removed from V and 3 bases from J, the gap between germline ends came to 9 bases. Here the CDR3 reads CASREGLNQPQHF. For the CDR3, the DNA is TGTGCCAGCAGGGAGGGCCTCAATCAGCCCCAGCATTTT.

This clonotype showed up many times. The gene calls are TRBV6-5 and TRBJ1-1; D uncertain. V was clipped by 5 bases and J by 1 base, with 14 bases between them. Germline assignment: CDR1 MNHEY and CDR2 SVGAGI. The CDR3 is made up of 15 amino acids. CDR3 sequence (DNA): TGTGCCAGCAGTCCGATCGTAGCAGGGAACACTGAAGCTTTCTTT. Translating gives CASSPIVAGNTEAFF.

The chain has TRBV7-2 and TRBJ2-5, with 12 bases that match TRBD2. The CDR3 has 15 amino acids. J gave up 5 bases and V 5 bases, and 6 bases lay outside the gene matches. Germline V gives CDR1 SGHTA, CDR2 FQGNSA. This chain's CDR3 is CASSDSGLAGETQYF. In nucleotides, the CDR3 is TGTGCCAGCAGCGATTCGGGACTAGCGGGTGAGACCCAGTACTTC.

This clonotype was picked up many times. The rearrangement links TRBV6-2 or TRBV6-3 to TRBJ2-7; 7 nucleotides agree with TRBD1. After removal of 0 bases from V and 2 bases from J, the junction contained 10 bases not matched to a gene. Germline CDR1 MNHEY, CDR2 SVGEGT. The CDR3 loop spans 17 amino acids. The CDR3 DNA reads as TGTGCCAGCAGTTACTCGAATTGGACAGGTGCTACCTACGAGCAGTACTTC. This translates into CASSYSNWTGATYEQYF.

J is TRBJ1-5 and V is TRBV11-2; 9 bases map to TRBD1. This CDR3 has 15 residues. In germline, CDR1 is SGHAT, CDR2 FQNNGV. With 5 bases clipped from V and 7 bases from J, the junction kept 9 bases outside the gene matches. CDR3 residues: CASSQHGTGSQPQHF. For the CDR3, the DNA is TGTGCCAGCAGCCAGCATGGGACAGGGTCACAGCCCCAGCATTTT.

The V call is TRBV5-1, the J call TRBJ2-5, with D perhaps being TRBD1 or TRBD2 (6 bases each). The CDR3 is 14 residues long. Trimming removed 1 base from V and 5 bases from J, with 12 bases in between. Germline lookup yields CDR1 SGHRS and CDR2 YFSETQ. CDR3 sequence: CASSLRGAFETQYF. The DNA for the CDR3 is TGCGCCAGCAGCTTGAGGGGGGCCTTCGAGACCCAGTACTTC.

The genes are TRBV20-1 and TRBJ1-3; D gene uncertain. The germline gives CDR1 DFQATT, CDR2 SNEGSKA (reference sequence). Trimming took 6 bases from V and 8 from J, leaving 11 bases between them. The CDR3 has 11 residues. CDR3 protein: CSATMGYTIYF. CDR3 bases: TGCAGTGCCACGATGGGGTACACCATATATTTT.